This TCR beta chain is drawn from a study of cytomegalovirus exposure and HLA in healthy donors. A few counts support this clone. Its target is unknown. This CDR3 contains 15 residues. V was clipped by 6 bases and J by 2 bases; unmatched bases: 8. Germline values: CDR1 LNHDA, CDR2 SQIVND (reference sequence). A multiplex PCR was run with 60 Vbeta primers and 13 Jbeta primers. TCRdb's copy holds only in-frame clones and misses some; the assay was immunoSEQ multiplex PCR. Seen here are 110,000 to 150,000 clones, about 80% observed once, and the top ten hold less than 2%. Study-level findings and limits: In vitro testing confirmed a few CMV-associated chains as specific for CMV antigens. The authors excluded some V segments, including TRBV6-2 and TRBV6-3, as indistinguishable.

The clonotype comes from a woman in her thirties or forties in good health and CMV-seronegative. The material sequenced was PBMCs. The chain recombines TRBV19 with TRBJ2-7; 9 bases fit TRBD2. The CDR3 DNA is TGTGCCAGTAGAGGCCTAGCGGGACCGACCTACGAGCAGTACTTC. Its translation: CASRGLAGPTYEQYF.